Below are 5 T cell receptor beta chains sequenced from a single sample in a study of metastatic and nonmetastatic thyroid tumors. Every patient underwent thyroid surgery untreated. TCRdb called clones again from the PCR reads with MiXCR. The sample consists of tens of thousands of clones, 15% to 20% of them appearing once. The sequencing input was blood. These receptors all stem from a male donor with papillary thyroid cancer or a benign thyroid nodule (not recorded which). Some clones in this sample may be carry-over from other donors' samples.

V usage is TRBV2 and J usage is TRBJ1-1; D perhaps matches TRBD1 (6 bases). The CDR3 consists of 15 residues. V was pared by 5 bases and J by 3 bases, with 16 bases between. CDR1 is SNHLY, CDR2 FYNNEI, per germline. CDR3 sequence: CASSRNRVYDTEAFF. The DNA of the CDR3 is TGTGCCAGCAGTAGGAACAGGGTATATGACACTGAAGCTTTCTTT.

In its sample, this clone was seen many times. The rearrangement joins TRBV7-9 to TRBJ2-4, with D tentatively TRBD1 (5 bases). The CDR3 has 11 amino acids. Germline-derived CDR1 and CDR2 are SEHNR and FQNEAQ (reference sequence). V lost 7 bases to trimming and J lost 5 bases, with 6 bases between them. The CDR3, as DNA: TGTGCCAGCATGGGGCAAAACATTCAGTACTTC. Translating it yields CASMGQNIQYF.

V and J are TRBV30 and TRBJ1-5, with 8 bases aligning to TRBD1. Germline CDR1 and CDR2: GTSNPN and SVGIG (reference sequence). After removal of 2 bases from V and 4 bases from J, the junction contained 4 bases not matched to a gene. The length of the CDR3 is 14 residues. The CDR3 is CAWSSTGVNQPQHF. The DNA for the CDR3 is TGTGCCTGGAGTTCGACAGGGGTAAATCAGCCCCAGCATTTT.

This sequence joins TRBV18 and TRBJ2-7; tentatively, D is TRBD2 (5 bases). Per the germline V gene, CDR1 is KGHSH and CDR2 is LQKENI. This CDR3 has 15 residues. With 5 bases removed from V and 4 bases from J, the gap between germline ends came to 18 bases. CDR3 amino acids: CASSSRLAGQYEQYV. CDR3 DNA: TGTGCCAGCTCATCGAGACTCGCGGGCCAATACGAGCAGTACGTC.

This clone was detected many times. The CDR3 here is CASSLAGARFDEKLFF. The CDR3 nucleotides are TGTGCCAGCAGCTTAGCCGGGGCCCGGTTTGATGAAAAACTGTTTTTT. J is TRBJ1-4 and V is TRBV13; weak D call: TRBD1 (5 bases). V dropped 1 base and J dropped 6 bases, with 15 bases sitting between them. CDR1 and CDR2 from the germline V gene are PRHDT and FYEKMQ (reference sequence). CDR3 size: 16 residues.